This T cell receptor (beta chain) was recorded in a study of T cell responses to AZD1222 COVID-19 vaccine. Germline values: CDR1 MNHEY, CDR2 SVGAGI. The CDR3 runs 15 residues. Losses at the gene ends were 5 bases for V and 4 bases for J; bases not matched to a gene: 5. Here immunoSEQ multiplex PCR was the method, and the copy in TCRdb shows in-frame clones only, minus some. This sample has about 150,000 clones; roughly 90% occur once, and the top ten carry approximately 17%. This TCR was recovered from an adult in good health. This material consisted of peripheral blood, taken on day 0 of AZD1222 vaccination. The J gene is TRBJ2-1, the V gene TRBV6-5; 10 nucleotides align to TRBD2. DNA for the CDR3: TGTGCCAGCAGTCTCGGGACTAGCGTGTACAATGAGCAGTTCTTC. It yields the protein CASSLGTSVYNEQFF.